Listed below are T cell receptor beta chains from one sample, sequenced in a study of blood T cell repertoires in COVID-19. Some clones are missing from TCRdb's copy, which holds only in-frame ones; the method was immunoSEQ multiplex PCR. The sample has roughly 200,000 clones, more than 70% seen once. Input material: peripheral blood. These TCRs come from a woman aged 60-75 years with acute or convalescent COVID-19. The CDR3 runs from the conserved cysteine through the conserved F or W.

TRBJ1-5 | 16 | TRBV30 | CAWSVRGQGASQPQHF
TRBJ2-1 | 17 | TRBV19 | CASSSTLRVGKYNEQFF
TRBJ1-5 | 16 | TRBV19 | CASSIGGGVRNQPQHF
TRBJ2-1 | 14 | TRBV6-5 | CASSGRSVPNEQFF
TRBJ2-3 | 16 | TRBV11-3 | CASSLETGGPGDTQYF
TRBJ2-1 | 13 | TRBV5-1 | CASSPDSGNEQFF
TRBJ2-5 | 14 | TRBV11-3 | CASSLDLLRETQYF
TRBJ2-1 | 15 | TRBV19 | CASSSGTSGLSEQFF
TRBJ1-1 | 11 | TRBV10-3 | CAISERGGAFF
TRBJ2-1 | 15 | TRBV2 | CASSDTQGGSNEQFF
TRBJ1-5 | 15 | TRBV28 | CASSHRVTSNQPQHF
TRBJ2-3 | 15 | TRBV4-2 | CASSQGAGRTDTQYF
TRBJ1-1 | 14 | TRBV18 | CASSPGTVNTEAFF
TRBJ1-1 | 13 | TRBV5-1 | CASSLDGYTEAFF